This TCR beta chain was sequenced for a study of vaccination effects on CD4 cells after COVID-19. Study background: Vaccination followed sampling of two convalescent patients by 16 days and one week respectively.

The J segment lost 5 bases and the V segment lost 7 bases, leaving 9 bases of the junction unmatched. The CDR3 is 15 amino acids. The germline CDR1 and CDR2 sequences are MNHEY and SVGAGI. Some clones are missing from TCRdb's copy, which holds only in-frame ones; the method was immunoSEQ multiplex PCR. The sample carries approximately 26,000 clones, 69% recorded once. Antigen-specific CD4+ T cells were first expanded with viral peptide pools by the ViraFEST assay and only then sequenced. Following 10 days of culture, CD4+ T cells were isolated. The infection with SARS-CoV-2 (confirmed by PCR) occurred in this person between March and December 2020. Fresh IL-2-containing medium replaced half the medium on days 3 and 7. For this clone: Its antigen is currently unknown.

The origin of this receptor is a human donor who had a prior SARS-CoV-2 infection. This chain links TRBV6-5 with TRBJ1-4; TRBD1 matches at 8 bases. The sequencing used CD4+ T cells from PBMCs cultured with SARS-CoV-2 spike peptides, collected before COVID-19 vaccination. This CDR3 is CASTHRGRENEKLFF. The CDR3 coding sequence is TGTGCCAGCACCCACAGGGGGAGGGAGAATGAAAAACTGTTTTTT.